What follows describes a single T cell receptor (beta chain). Its antigen is currently unknown. Only in-frame clones appear in the TCRdb table, and some are missing; sequencing was by immunoSEQ multiplex PCR. In the table there are 55,000 to 75,000 clones, roughly 90% of which are singletons. CDR3 length: 14 residues. Germline lookup yields CDR1 SGHVS and CDR2 FQNEAQ. The ends were cut back, 2 bases at V and 3 bases at J, with 10 bases in the middle. The sample is drawn from a study of T cells in localized non-small cell lung cancer. Study-wide results and limits: The study linked higher blood T cell density to longer overall survival. Adjacent lung exhibited a median of about 50 among the 100 most abundant tumor clones. Uninvolved neighboring lung showed the greatest T cell clonality, exceeding tumor.

The input for sequencing was peripheral blood, taken before any cancer treatment. The J gene is TRBJ1-2, the V gene TRBV7-8; D is ambiguous. The TCR comes from a male donor older than 55 with stage III squamous cell lung carcinoma. CDR3 sequence reads: CASSLRETDYGYTF. The CDR3 DNA reads TGTGCCAGCAGCTTAAGGGAGACGGACTATGGCTACACCTTC.